This TCR beta chain appears in the sequencing data of a study of blood T cell repertoires in COVID-19. On the study more broadly: Donors in the United States, Italy and Spain gave samples during acute or convalescent COVID-19. T cells, B-cell-depleted T cells, or PBMCs provided the cDNA or gDNA that served as material.

V lost 0 bases to trimming and J lost 10 bases, with 11 bases between them. Per germline, CDR1 SGDLS and CDR2 YYNGEE. The CDR3 runs 13 residues. In the source study's methods: For nucleated cells, counts were estimated from reference gene primer amplification. Clones were read by immunoSEQ multiplex PCR, and TCRdb kept only the in-frame ones, dropping some. V, J and clone size were drawn from that table, and D and trimming were deduced from the DNA. The sample records some 180,000 clones, about 76% being singletons. The clonotype originates from a woman between 50 and 59 years old with active or convalescent COVID-19. The sequencing input was peripheral blood. The chain couples TRBV9 to TRBJ2-1; TRBD1 is a possible D gene (6 bases). The CDR3 spells CASSVDSQGEQFF. The CDR3 bases are TGTGCCAGCAGCGTAGATTCCCAGGGGGAGCAGTTCTTC.